Given below is one T cell receptor (beta chain) in context. This receptor's antigen is unknown. Base qualities are missing; no much larger clone stands one base away. The sample comes from a study of Graves' ophthalmopathy and Graves' hyperthyroidism (dated by TCRdb to the late 2010s). Background on the whole study: Stable hyperthyroidism was defined as no progression to ophthalmopathy within 18 months of follow-up. The study used TCR beta repertoire signatures to distinguish Graves' ophthalmopathy from Graves' hyperthyroidism and to predict progression to ophthalmopathy. In total, 135 blood samples were TCR-sequenced: 43 ophthalmopathy, some 75 hyperthyroidism and roughly 17 hyperthyroidism-to-ophthalmopathy patients. To explore V-J signatures that separate ophthalmopathy from hyperthyroidism, a discovery set of approximately 100 patients was enrolled, consisting of 43 with ophthalmopathy and fewer than 60 with stable hyperthyroidism. An independent validation cohort was composed of roughly 19 hyperthyroidism patients and 17 patients who later progressed from hyperthyroidism to ophthalmopathy. T-cell repertoires of thyroid tissue and blood were compared in over 5 hyperthyroidism patients. Following sampling, methimazole starting at 30 mg daily was administered to hyperthyroidism patients, and high-dose intravenous methylprednisolone was administered to ophthalmopathy patients.

Points the paper makes about the study in general: Most expanded thyroid clonotypes with frequency above 0.001 were also detected in blood, suggesting blood repertoires may reflect the thyroid immune response. No statistical method was used to predetermine the sample size, and group allocation was not hidden from the investigators. In validation, the model predicted ophthalmopathy progression with about 70% sensitivity and approximately 78% specificity; some 13 predicted patients were CT-confirmed with GO in a median of roughly 6.8 months. In cross-validation, the 13-signature model distinguished ophthalmopathy from stable hyperthyroidism with 85% to 90% sensitivity and almost 83% specificity, and in the test set the corresponding values were roughly 80% and 76%.

For repertoire sequencing, the TCR beta CDR3 regions were amplified from RNA transcripts. The first round was an RT-PCR using HTBI primers with the Qiagen OneStep RT-PCR kit, and this first round was followed by a second-round multiplex PCR, then size selection and purification. The libraries underwent paired-end sequencing with 100 bp reads on an Illumina HiSeq2000. The authors' analysis ran thus. SOAPnuke was used to process the reads, throwing out any read that had adapters, had uncalled bases, had a mean Phred below 15, or lacked an exact constant-primer or identifier match. High-quality paired reads were merged with COPE v1.2.5. Clonotypes were defined as unique nucleotide sequences and were aligned to IMGT TRB V, D and J references using MiTCR v1.1. The analysis was limited to V-J combinations with a frequency above 0.0001, which together covered more than 99% of repertoires. A TCR clonal expansion and chaos score per V-J combination was defined as the ratio of F50 clonal expansion to chaos observed in the TCRdist matrix. Welch's t-statistics and random forest were used to narrow the features down to more than 10 V-J combinations, which were then fed into a naive Bayes classifier. The Morisita-Horn index was used to measure how similar the thyroid and blood repertoires were. TCRdb redid the processing of the public reads, applying fastp at Q25 and MiXCR, and retained in-frame beta chains. Here each entry gathers all rows of one CDR3 protein and keeps the most common genes and DNA. The V and J calls come from TCRdb's annotation, not from the publication. For this sample the table gives about 550,000 distinct CDR3 sequences, of which approximately 37% were detected only once. The ten largest clones add up to 3.5% to 4.5% of the sample.

Patients with hyperthyroidism were aged 18 to 65 years, had been newly diagnosed, and had a disease duration of less than 2 months. Patients with other autoimmune diseases, uncontrolled infections, pregnancy or lactation were excluded. Diagnosis was based on clinical symptoms, serum thyroxine, TRAb, thyroid ultrasound and orbital computed tomography. Trizol reagent was used to extract the total RNA, and its quality was then checked on an Agilent 2100 Bioanalyzer. Spanning cysteine to phenylalanine, the CDR3 consists of 13 amino acids. The CDR3 DNA has 39 bases and is translated from base 1. The germline V gene specifies SGHTA as CDR1 and FQGNSA as CDR2. V lost 5 bases and J lost 6 bases; the stretch between them is 13 bases long.

Here the chain combines TRBV7-2 and TRBJ1-2, and perhaps TRBD1 as D gene, on 5 matching bases. This clonotype originated in an adult man with Graves' hyperthyroidism. Sequenced material: peripheral blood or thyroid tissue (not recorded which). The sequenced DNA: TGTGCCAGCAGCCCCTCTCCGGGGGATGGCTACACCTTC. It specifies CASSPSPGDGYTF.